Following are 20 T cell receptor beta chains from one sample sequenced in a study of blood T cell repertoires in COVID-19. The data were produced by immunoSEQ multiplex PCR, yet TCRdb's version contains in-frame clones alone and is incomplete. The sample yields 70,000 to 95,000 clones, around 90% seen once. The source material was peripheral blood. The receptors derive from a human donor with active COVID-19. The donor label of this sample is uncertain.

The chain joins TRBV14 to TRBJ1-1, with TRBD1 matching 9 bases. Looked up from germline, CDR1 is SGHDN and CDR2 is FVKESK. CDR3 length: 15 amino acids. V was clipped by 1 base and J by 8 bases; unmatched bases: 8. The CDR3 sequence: CASSQGQAGTGEAFF. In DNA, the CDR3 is TGTGCCAGCAGCCAAGGACAGGCTGGGACAGGGGAAGCTTTCTTT.

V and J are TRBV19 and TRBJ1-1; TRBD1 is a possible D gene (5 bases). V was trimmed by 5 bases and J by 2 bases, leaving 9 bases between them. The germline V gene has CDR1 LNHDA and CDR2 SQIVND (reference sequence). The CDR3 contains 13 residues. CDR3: CASSEQANTEAFF. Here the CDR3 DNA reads TGTGCCAGTAGTGAACAGGCCAACACTGAAGCTTTCTTT.

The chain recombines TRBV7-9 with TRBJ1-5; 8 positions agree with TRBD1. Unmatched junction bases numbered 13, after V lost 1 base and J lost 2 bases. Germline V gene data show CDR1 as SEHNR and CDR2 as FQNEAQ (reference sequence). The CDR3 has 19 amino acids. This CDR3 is CASSLVASTGDKGNQPQHF. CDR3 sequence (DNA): TGTGCCAGCAGCTTAGTGGCCTCGACAGGGGACAAAGGCAATCAGCCCCAGCATTTT.

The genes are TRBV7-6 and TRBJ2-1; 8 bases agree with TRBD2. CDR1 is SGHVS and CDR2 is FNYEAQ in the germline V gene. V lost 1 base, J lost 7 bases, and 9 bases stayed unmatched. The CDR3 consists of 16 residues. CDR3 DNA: TGTGCCAGCAGCTTAGGAGGGGCGGGGGGTTTGAATGAGCAGTTCTTC. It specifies CASSLGGAGGLNEQFF.

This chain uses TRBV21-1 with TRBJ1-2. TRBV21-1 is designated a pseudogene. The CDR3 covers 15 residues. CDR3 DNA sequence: TGTGCCAGCAGCACCCGAGTTAGTACGGAGTCTGGCTACACCTTC. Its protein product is CASSTRVSTESGYTF.

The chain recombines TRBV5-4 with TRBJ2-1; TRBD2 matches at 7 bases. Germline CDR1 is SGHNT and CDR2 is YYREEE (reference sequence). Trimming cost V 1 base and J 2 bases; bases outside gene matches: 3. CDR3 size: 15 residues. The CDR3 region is CASSLLAGAYNEQFF. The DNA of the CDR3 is TGTGCCAGCAGCTTGTTGGCGGGGGCCTACAATGAGCAGTTCTTC.

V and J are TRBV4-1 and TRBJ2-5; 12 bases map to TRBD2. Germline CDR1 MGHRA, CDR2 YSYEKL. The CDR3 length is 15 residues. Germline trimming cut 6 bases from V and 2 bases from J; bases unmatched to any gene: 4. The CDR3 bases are TGCGCCAGCAGGACTAGCGGGGGTTCTCAAGAGACCCAGTACTTC. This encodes CASRTSGGSQETQYF.

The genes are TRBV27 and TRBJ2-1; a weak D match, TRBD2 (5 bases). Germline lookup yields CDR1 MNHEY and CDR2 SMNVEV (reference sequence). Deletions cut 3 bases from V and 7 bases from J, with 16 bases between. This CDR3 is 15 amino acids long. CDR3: CASSFTASWNNEQFF. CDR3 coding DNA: TGTGCCAGCAGTTTCACGGCTAGCTGGAATAATGAGCAGTTCTTC.

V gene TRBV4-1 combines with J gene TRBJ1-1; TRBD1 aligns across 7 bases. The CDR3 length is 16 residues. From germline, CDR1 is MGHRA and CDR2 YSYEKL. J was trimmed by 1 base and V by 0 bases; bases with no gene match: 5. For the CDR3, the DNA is TGCGCCAGCAGCCAAGATGGACAGGCGCAGAACACTGAAGCTTTCTTT. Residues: CASSQDGQAQNTEAFF.

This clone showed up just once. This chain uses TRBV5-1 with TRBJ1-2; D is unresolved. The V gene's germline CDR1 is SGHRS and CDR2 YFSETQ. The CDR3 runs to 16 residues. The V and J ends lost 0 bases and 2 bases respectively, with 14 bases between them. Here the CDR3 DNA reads TGCGCCAGCAGCTTGGATGAGGGATCAAGGAACTATGGCTACACCTTC. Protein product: CASSLDEGSRNYGYTF.

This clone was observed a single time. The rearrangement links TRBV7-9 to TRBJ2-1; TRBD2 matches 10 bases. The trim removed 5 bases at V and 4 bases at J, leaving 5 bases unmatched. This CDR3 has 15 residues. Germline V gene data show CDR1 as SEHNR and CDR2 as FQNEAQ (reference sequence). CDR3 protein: CASSASAGGYNEQFF. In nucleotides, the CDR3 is TGTGCCAGCAGCGCCTCAGCGGGGGGGTACAATGAGCAGTTCTTC.

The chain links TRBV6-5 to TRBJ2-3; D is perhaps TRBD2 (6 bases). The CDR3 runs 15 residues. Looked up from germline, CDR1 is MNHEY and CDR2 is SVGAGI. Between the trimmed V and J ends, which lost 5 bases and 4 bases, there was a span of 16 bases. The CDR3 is CASSPTPGVPDTQYF. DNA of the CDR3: TGTGCCAGCAGTCCTACCCCGGGGGTCCCAGATACGCAGTATTTT.

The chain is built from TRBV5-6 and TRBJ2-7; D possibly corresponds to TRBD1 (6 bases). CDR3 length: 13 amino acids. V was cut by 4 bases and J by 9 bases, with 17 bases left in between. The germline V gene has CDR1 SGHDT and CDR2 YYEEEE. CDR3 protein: CASSPWQGSAQYF. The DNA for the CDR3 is TGTGCCAGCAGCCCATGGCAGGGGTCTGCGCAGTACTTC.

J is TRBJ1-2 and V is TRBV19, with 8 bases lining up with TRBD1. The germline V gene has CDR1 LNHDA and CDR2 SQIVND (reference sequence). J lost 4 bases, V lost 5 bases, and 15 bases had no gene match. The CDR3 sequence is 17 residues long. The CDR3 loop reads CASSAGTGGSSGYGYTF. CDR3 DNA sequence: TGTGCCAGTAGTGCCGGGACAGGTGGGTCCAGTGGCTATGGCTACACCTTC.

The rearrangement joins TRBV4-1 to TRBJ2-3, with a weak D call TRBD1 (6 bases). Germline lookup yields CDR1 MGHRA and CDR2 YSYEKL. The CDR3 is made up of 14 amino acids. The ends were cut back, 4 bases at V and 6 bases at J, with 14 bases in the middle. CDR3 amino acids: CASSRSTGADTQYF. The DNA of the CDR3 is TGCGCCAGCAGCCGATCGACAGGAGCCGATACGCAGTATTTT.

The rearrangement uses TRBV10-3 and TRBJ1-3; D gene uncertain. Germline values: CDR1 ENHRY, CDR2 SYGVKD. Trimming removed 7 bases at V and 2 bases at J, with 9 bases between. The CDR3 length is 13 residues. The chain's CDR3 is CAIKAQAGNTIYF. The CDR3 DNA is TGTGCCATCAAGGCCCAGGCTGGAAACACCATATATTTT.

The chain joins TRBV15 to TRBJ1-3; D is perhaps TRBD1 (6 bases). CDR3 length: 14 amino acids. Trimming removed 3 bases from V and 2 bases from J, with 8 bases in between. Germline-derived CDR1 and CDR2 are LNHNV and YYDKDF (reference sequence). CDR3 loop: CATSRNRAGNTIYF. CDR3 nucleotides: TGTGCCACCAGCAGGAACAGGGCTGGAAACACCATATATTTT.

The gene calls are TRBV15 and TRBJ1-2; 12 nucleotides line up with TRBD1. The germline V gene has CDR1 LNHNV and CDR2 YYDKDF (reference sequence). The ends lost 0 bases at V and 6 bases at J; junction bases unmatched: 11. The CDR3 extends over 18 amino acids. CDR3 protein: CATSRDISGTGGLNGYTF. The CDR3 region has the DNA TGTGCCACCAGCAGAGATATATCGGGGACAGGGGGCTTAAATGGCTACACCTTC.

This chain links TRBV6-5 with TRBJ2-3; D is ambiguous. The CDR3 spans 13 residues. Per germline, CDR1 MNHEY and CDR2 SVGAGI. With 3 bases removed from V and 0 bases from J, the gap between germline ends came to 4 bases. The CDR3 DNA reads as TGTGCCAGCAGTTATTCTAGCACAGATACGCAGTATTTT. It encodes CASSYSSTDTQYF.

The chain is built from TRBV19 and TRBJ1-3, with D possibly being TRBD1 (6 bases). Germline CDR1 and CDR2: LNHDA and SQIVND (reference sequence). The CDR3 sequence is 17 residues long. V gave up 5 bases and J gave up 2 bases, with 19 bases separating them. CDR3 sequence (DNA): TGTGCCAGTAGTGAAGGCCGGCTGGGGGCGACTGGAAACACCATATATTTT. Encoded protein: CASSEGRLGATGNTIYF. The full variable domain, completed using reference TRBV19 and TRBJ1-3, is DGGITQSPKYLFRKEGQNVTLSCEQNLNHDAMYWYRQDPGQGLRLIYYSQIVNDFQKGDIAEGYSVSREKKESFPLTVTSAQKNPTAFYLCASSEGRLGATGNTIYFGEGSWLTVV.